The clone carrying this TCR beta chain was counted once. This entry is derived from a study of blood T cell repertoires in COVID-19. Source study methods: Amplification of reference gene primers provided the estimated nucleated cell counts. The repertoire was sequenced with immunoSEQ multiplex PCR; TCRdb's copy has only in-frame clones and lacks some. The V and J calls and clone size are taken from that table; D and trimming were inferred from the DNA. The data contain 200,000 to 250,000 clones, under 90% of them singletons. This CDR3 region has 15 residues. Between the trimmed V and J ends, which lost 5 bases and 0 bases, there was a span of 11 bases. In germline, CDR1 is SGHTA, CDR2 FQGNSA.

The receptor comes from a woman aged 60 to 75 who had recovered from COVID-19. Sequencing input: PBMCs or T cells enriched from blood (not recorded which). The V call is TRBV7-2, the J call TRBJ2-1, with D possibly TRBD1 on 5 matching bases. The CDR3 sequence: CASSLDRSSYNEQFF. The CDR3 nucleotides read TGTGCCAGCAGCCTCGACAGATCCTCCTACAATGAGCAGTTCTTC.